The sequence of this T cell receptor beta chain was determined in a study of neurological immune-mediated disorders. CDR3 length equals 15 residues. J gave up 6 bases and V 8 bases, and 14 bases lay outside the gene matches. Germline CDR1 is MNHEY and CDR2 is SMNVEV (reference sequence). This clonotype was observed at least ten times. The authors obtained over 160 million TCR-beta sequences from 15-18 subjects per sequencing run. MiXCR was run by TCRdb on the 5' RACE reads, yielding one entry per CDR3 protein. The table includes tens of thousands of distinct CDR3 sequences, approximately 12% detected once. Time point indicated: longitudinal time-point 3. The study built unsorted libraries from 2 million PBMCs kept at -80 C.

Sequencing used PBMCs. The chain couples TRBV27 to TRBJ2-7, with 9 bases fitting TRBD2. The source is a man aged 25 to 45 in good health. In DNA form, the CDR3 reads TGTGCCAGCCAGATGCGGGTAGCGGGAGTCTCCGAGCAGTACTTC. This codes for CASQMRVAGVSEQYF.